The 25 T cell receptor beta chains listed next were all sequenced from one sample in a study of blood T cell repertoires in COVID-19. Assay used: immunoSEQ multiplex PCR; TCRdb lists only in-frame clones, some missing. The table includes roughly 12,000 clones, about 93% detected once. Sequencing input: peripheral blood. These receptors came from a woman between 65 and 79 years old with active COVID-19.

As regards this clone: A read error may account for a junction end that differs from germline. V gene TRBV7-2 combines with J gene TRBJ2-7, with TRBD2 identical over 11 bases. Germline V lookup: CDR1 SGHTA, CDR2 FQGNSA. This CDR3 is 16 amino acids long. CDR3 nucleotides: TGTGCCAGCAGCTACCTAGCGGGAGGAGCCTCCGACGAGCAGTACTTC. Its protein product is CASSYLAGGASDEQYF.

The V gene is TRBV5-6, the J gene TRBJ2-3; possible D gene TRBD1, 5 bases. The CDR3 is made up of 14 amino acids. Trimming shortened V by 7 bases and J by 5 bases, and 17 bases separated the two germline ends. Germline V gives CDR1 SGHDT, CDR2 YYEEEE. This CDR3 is CASYQGVTGDTQYF. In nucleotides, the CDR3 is TGTGCCAGCTATCAAGGGGTAACTGGAGATACGCAGTATTTT. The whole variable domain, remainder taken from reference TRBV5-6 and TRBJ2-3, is DAGVTQSPTHLIKTRGQQVTLRCSPKSGHDTVSWYQQALGQGPQFIFQYYEEEERQRGNFPDRFSGHQFPNYSSELNVNALLLGDSALYLCASYQGVTGDTQYFGPGTRLTVL.

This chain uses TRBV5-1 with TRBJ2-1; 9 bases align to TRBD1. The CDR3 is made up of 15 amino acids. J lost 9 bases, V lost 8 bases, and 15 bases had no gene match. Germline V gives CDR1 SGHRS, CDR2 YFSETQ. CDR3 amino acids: CASLGGQGAAGEQFF. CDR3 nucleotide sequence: TGCGCCAGTCTTGGGGGACAGGGCGCGGCTGGTGAGCAGTTCTTC.

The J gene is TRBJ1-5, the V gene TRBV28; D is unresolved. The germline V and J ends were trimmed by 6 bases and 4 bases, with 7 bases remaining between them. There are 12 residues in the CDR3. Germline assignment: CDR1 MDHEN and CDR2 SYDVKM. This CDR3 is CASSLLNQPQHF. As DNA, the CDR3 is TGTGCCAGCAGCCTCCTTAATCAGCCCCAGCATTTT.

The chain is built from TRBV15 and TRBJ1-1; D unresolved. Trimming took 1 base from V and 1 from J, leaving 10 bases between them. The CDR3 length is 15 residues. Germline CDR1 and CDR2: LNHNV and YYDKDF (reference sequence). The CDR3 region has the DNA TGTGCCACCAGCAGAGGGGCCGCTTCGAACACTGAAGCTTTCTTT. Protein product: CATSRGAASNTEAFF.

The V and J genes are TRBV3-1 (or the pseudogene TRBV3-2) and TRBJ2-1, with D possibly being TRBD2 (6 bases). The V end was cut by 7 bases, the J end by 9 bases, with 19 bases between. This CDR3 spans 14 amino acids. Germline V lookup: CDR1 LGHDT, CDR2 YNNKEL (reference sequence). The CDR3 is CASTPRAGAGEQFF. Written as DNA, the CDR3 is TGTGCCAGCACCCCGCGAGCGGGTGCCGGTGAGCAGTTCTTC.

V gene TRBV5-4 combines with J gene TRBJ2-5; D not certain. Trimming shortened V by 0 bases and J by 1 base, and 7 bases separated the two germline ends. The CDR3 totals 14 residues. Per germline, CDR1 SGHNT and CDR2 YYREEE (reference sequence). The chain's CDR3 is CASSLGAVQETQYF. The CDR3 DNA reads TGTGCCAGCAGCTTGGGGGCAGTCCAAGAGACCCAGTACTTC. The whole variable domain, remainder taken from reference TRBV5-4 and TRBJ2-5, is ETGVTQSPTHLIKTRGQQVTLRCSSQSGHNTVSWYQQALGQGPQFIFQYYREEENGRGNFPPRFSGLQFPNYSSELNVNALELDDSALYLCASSLGAVQETQYFGPGTRLLVL.

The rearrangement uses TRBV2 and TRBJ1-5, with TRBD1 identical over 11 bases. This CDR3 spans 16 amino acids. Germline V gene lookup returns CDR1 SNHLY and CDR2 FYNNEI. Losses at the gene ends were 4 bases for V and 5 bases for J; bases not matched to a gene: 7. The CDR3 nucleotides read TGTGCCAGCAGTGGGGGTAGGACAGGGGGCTATCAGCCCCAGCATTTT. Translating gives CASSGGRTGGYQPQHF.

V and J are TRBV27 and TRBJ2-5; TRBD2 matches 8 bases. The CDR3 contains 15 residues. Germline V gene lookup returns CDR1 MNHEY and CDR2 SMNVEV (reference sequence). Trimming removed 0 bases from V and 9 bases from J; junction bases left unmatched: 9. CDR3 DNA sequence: TGTGCCAGCAGTTTATCCGGACTAGCCAAGGTGGCCCAGTACTTC. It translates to CASSLSGLAKVAQYF.

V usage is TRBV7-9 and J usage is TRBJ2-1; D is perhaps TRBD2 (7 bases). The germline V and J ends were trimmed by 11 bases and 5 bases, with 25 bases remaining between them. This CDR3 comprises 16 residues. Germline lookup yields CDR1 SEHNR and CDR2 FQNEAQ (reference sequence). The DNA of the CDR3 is TGTGCCTGGGGGCGAGGGTCGGGAGGAAACCACAATGAGCAGTTCTTC. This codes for CAWGRGSGGNHNEQFF.

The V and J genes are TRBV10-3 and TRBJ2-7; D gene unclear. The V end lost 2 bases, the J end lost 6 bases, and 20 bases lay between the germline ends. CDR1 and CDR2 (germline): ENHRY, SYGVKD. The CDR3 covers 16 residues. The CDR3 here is CAISEPPRGNRSEQYF. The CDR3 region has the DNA TGTGCCATCAGTGAGCCCCCGCGCGGCAACCGATCCGAGCAGTACTTC.

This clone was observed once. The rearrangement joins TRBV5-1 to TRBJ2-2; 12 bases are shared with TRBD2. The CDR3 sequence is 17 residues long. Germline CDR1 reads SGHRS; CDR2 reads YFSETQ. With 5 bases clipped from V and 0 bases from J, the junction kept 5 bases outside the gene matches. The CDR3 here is CASRWTSGNSNTGELFF. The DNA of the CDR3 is TGCGCCAGCAGGTGGACTAGCGGGAACTCGAACACCGGGGAGCTGTTTTTT. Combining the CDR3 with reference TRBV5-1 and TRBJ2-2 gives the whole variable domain KAGVTQTPRYLIKTRGQQVTLSCSPISGHRSVSWYQQTPGQGLQFLFEYFSETQRNKGNFPGRFSGRQFSNSRSEMNVSTLELGDSALYLCASRWTSGNSNTGELFFGEGSRLTVL.

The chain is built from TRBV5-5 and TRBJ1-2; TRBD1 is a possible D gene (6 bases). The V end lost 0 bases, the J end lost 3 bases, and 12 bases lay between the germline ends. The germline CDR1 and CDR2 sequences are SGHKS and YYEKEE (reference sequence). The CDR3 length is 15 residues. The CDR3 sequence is CASSLVGAQDYGYTF. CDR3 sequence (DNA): TGTGCCAGCAGCTTGGTGGGGGCGCAGGACTATGGCTACACCTTC.

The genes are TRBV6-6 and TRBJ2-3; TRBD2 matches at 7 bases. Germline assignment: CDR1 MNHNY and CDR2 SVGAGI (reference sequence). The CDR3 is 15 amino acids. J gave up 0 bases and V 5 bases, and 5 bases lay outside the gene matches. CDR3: CASSKLSGSTDTQYF. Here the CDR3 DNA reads TGTGCCAGCAGTAAACTTAGCGGGAGCACAGATACGCAGTATTTT.

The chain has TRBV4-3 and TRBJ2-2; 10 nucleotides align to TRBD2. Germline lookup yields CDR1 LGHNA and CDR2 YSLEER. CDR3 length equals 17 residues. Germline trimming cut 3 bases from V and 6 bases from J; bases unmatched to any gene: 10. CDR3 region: CASSQGIPGTSAGELFF. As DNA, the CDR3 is TGCGCCAGCAGCCAGGGGATCCCCGGGACTAGCGCCGGGGAGCTGTTTTTT.

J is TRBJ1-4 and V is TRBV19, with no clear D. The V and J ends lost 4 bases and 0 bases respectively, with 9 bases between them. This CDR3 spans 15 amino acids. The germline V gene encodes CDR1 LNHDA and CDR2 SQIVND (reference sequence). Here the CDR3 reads CASSTSPATNEKLFF. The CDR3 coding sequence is TGTGCCAGTAGTACCTCGCCGGCAACTAATGAAAAACTGTTTTTT.

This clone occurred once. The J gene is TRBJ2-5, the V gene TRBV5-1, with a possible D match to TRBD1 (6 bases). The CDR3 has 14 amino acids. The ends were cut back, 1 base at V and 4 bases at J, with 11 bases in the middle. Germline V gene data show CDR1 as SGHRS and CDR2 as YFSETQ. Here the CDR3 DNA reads TGCGCCAGCAGCTTGAGGTGGGGGCGAGAGACCCAGTACTTC. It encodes CASSLRWGRETQYF.

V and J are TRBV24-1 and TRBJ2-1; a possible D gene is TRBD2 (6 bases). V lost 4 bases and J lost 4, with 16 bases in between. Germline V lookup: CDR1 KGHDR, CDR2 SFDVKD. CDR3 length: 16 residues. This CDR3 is CATSDSGTGGYNEQFF. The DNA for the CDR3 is TGTGCCACCAGTGACTCCGGGACTGGGGGTTACAATGAGCAGTTCTTC.

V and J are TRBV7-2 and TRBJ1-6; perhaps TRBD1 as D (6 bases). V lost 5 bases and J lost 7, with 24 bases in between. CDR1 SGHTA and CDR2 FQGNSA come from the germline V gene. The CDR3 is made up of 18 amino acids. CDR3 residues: CASSRREGGPGLNSPLHF. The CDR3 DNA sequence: TGTGCCAGCAGCCGGAGGGAGGGGGGACCAGGGCTCAATTCACCCCTCCACTTT.

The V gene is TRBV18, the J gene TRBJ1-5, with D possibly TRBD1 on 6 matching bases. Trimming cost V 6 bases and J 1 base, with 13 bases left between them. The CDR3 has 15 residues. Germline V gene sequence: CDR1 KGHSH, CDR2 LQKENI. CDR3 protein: CASSLRGASNQPQHF. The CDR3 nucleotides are TGTGCCAGCTCTCTCCGGGGGGCGAGCAATCAGCCCCAGCATTTT.

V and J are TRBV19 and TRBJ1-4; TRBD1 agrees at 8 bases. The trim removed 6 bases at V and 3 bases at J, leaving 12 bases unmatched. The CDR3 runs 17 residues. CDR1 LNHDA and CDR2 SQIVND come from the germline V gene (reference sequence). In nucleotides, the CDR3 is TGTGCCAGTAGCCCTGGACAGGGAAAGTCACCTAATGAAAAACTGTTTTTT. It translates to CASSPGQGKSPNEKLFF. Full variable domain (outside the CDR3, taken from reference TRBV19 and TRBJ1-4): DGGITQSPKYLFRKEGQNVTLSCEQNLNHDAMYWYRQDPGQGLRLIYYSQIVNDFQKGDIAEGYSVSREKKESFPLTVTSAQKNPTAFYLCASSPGQGKSPNEKLFFGSGTQLSVL.

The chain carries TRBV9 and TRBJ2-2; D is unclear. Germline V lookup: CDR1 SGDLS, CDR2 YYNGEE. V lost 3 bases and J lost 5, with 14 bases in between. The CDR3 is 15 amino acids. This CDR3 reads CASSAAGTGTGELFF. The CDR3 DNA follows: TGTGCCAGCAGCGCGGCCGGTACGGGTACCGGGGAGCTGTTTTTT.

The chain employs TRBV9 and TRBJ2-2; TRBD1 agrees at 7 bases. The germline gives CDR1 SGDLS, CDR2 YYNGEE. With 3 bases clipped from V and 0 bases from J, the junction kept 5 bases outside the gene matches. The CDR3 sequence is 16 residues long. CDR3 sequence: CASSARQGANTGELFF. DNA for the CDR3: TGTGCCAGCAGCGCCAGACAGGGCGCGAACACCGGGGAGCTGTTTTTT.

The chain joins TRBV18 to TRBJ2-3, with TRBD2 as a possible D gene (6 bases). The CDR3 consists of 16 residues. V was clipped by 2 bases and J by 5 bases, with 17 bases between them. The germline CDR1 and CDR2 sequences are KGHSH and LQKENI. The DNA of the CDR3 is TGTGCCAGCTCACCAAGGCAGGCGGGAAAAGGAGATACGCAGTATTTT. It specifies CASSPRQAGKGDTQYF.

CDR3 DNA sequence: TGTGCCAGCAGCTTACGGCCAGGGGTGGGGTCTGGGGCCAACGTCCTGACTTTC. It specifies CASSLRPGVGSGANVLTF. The genes are TRBV7-6 and TRBJ2-6, with a tentative D call TRBD1 (6 bases). V was pared by 2 bases and J by 1 base, with 15 bases between. The CDR3 runs 18 residues. Per the germline V gene, CDR1 is SGHVS and CDR2 is FNYEAQ.